This TCR beta chain was identified in a study of blood T cell repertoires in COVID-19 (TCRdb year 2020). For context, the study as a whole: Samples covering the acute and convalescent phases of COVID-19 were provided by collaborators in the United States, Italy and Spain. The material from the prospective study consisted of cDNA or gDNA derived from T cells, B-cell-depleted T cells, or PBMCs. The dataset comprised deeply sampled blood TCRbeta repertoires from subjects exposed to, actively infected with, or recovered from COVID-19. A freely available public database, intended as a resource for researchers studying the immune response to SARS-CoV-2, is where the repertoires were released. Samples were obtained from the ongoing ImmuneRACE study (first 160 participants) and from 1,254 subjects provided by 6 global collaborators. A de-identified subject ID, COVID-19 status, age in years and sex were almost always included in the sample metadata. Where HLA class I and class II types were available, the types were taken from metadata supplied by the sample provider, not from assay-based typing. What the work shows at the level of the full study, not this receptor alone: How much clinical and demographic metadata was included differed by source and by participant, and the metadata was provided uncurated.

To note about this clone: The antigen it binds to is not known. Base qualities are not at hand, and no much larger clone is one base apart.

The collaborating institutions used their own protocols to collect whole blood in K2EDTA tubes. For TCRbeta analysis, collaborator samples were shipped as frozen whole blood, as isolated PBMCs, or as DNA extracted from either sample type. CDR3 length: 14 amino acids, cysteine to phenylalanine. The kept DNA is CDR3 alone, 42 bases in frame from the first base. The trim is 1 base for V and 5 bases for J, with a gap of 10 bases between the germline ends. The germline V gene (reference sequence) gives CDR1 as MNHEY and CDR2 as SMNVEV. The immunoSEQ Assay, a bias-controlled multiplex PCR, was used to amplify TCRbeta CDR3 regions from genomic DNA. In the original analysis: Nucleated cell counts per sample were estimated from amplification of reference gene primers within the assay. To quantify the absolute abundance of each unique TCRbeta CDR3 rearrangement, sequence reads were collapsed and filtered. For each sample, productive Simpson clonality was calculated as the square root of Simpson's diversity index across productive rearrangements. Entries here come from immuneACCESS through TCRdb and include only in-frame sequences with V and J called. Some clones fail to appear in such tables; in the studies checked, an unresolved V gene covers under half of the shortfall, and the cause of the remainder is unknown. From that table come the V and J calls and clone size; the DNA was used to work out D and trimming. The table for this sample lists some 74,000 clones; around 90% of them were counted only once. 25% to 35% of the sample comes from the top ten.

Input material: peripheral blood. This TCR was recovered from a man over 45 with acute or convalescent COVID-19. The chain is assembled from TRBV27 and TRBJ2-3; a tentative D call is TRBD1 (7 bases match). CDR3 protein: CASSLLRDRDTQYF. The nucleotide sequence reads as follows: TGTGCCAGCAGTTTATTGCGGGACAGAGATACGCAGTATTTT.